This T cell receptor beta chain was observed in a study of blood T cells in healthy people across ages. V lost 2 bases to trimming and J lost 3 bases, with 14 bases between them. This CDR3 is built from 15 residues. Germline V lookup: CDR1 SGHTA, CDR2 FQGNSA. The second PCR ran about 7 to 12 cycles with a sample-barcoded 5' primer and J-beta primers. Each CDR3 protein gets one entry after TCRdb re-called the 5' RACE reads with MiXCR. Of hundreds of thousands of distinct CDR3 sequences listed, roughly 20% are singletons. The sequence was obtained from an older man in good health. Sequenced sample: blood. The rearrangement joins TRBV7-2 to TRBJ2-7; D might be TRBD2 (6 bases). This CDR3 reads CASSLTPLGGYEQYF. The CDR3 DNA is TGTGCCAGCAGCTTAACCCCGTTGGGGGGCTACGAGCAGTACTTC.